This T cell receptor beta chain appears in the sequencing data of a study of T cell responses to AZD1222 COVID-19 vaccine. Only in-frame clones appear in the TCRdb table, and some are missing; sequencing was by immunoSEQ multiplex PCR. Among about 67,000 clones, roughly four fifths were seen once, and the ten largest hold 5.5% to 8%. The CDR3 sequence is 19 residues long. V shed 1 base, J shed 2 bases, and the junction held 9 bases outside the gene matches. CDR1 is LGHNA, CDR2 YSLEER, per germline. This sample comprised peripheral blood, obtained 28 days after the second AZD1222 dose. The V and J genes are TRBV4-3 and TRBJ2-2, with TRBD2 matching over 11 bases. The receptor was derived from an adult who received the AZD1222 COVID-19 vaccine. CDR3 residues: CASSQAPSGGSFNTGELFF. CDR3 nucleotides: TGCGCCAGCAGCCAAGCCCCTAGCGGGGGGTCCTTCAACACCGGGGAGCTGTTTTTT.